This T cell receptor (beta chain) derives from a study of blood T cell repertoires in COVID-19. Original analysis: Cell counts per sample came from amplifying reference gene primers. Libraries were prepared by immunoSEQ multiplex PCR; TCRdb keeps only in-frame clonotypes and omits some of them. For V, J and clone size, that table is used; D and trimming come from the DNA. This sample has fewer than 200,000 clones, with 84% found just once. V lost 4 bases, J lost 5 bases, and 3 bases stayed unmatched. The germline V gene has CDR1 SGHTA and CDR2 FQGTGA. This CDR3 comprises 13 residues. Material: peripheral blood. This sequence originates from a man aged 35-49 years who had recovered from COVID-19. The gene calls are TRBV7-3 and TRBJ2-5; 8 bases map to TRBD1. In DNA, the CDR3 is TGTGCCAGCAGCTGGGGACAGGCGGAGACCCAGTACTTC. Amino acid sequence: CASSWGQAETQYF.